This TCR beta chain emerged from a study of T cells in Graves' hyperthyroidism and ophthalmopathy. The TCR beta CDR3 regions underwent amplification using RNA transcripts as the source. First-round RT-PCR with HTBI primers amplified the TCR CDR3 region. TCRdb reprocessed the multiplex PCR reads with MiXCR, giving one entry per CDR3 protein. The table lists approximately 600,000 distinct CDR3 sequences, 14% of them singletons. Trimming took 2 bases from V and 0 from J, leaving 7 bases between them. Germline V gene lookup returns CDR1 SGHTA and CDR2 FQGNSA. CDR3 length: 14 amino acids. The chain links TRBV7-2 to TRBJ2-5; TRBD1 might be the D (5 bases). This TCR came from a woman aged 18-29 years with Graves' ophthalmopathy. The sequencing input was blood. The CDR3 region is CASSLSRDQETQYF. CDR3 nucleotide sequence: TGTGCCAGCAGCTTAAGCAGGGACCAAGAGACCCAGTACTTC.